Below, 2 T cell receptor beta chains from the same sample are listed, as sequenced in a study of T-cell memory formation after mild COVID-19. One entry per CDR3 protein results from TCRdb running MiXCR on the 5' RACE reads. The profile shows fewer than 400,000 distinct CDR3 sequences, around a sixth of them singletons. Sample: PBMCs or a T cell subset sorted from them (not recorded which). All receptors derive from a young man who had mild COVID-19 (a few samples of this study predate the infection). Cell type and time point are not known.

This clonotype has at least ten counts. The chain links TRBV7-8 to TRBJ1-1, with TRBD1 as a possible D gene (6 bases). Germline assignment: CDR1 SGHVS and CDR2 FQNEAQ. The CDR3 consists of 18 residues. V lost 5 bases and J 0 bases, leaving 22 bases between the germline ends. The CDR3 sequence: CASSLVPPGQSMNTEAFF. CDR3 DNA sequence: TGTGCCAGCAGCCTAGTCCCCCCTGGACAGAGTATGAACACTGAAGCTTTCTTT.

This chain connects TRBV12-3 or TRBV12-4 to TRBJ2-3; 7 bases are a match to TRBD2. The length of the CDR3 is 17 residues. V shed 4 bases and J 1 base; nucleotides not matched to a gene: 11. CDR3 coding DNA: TGTGCCAGCAGTTGGGCTAGCCGGGCGGGGGGCACAGATACGCAGTATTTT. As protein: CASSWASRAGGTDTQYF.